Below, 21 T cell receptor beta chains from the same sample are listed, as sequenced in a study of blood T cell repertoires in COVID-19. Sequencing used immunoSEQ multiplex PCR; TCRdb keeps in-frame clones, though not all of them. The sample contains more than 200,000 clones, roughly 84% of which appear only once. The sequenced material came from peripheral blood. The receptors come from a woman in her forties with active or convalescent COVID-19.

The rearrangement uses TRBV29-1 and TRBJ1-4, with D unresolved. V lost 4 bases and J lost 8, with 11 bases in between. There are 12 residues in the CDR3. Germline V gene lookup returns CDR1 SQVTM and CDR2 ANQGSEA. CDR3 protein: CSVGELREKLFF. The DNA for the CDR3 is TGCAGCGTTGGGGAGTTGCGCGAAAAACTGTTTTTT. The full variable domain, completed using reference TRBV29-1 and TRBJ1-4, is SAVISQKPSRDICQRGTSLTIQCQVDSQVTMMFWYRQQPGQSLTLIATANQGSEATYESGFVIDKFPISRPNLTFSTLTVSNMSPEDSSIYLCSVGELREKLFFGSGTQLSVL.

This rearrangement joins TRBV6-2 or TRBV6-3 to TRBJ2-5, with D perhaps matching TRBD1 (5 bases). Trimming cost V 0 bases and J 0 bases, with 8 bases left between them. This CDR3 is 15 amino acids long. The germline gives CDR1 MNHEY, CDR2 SVGEGT. CDR3 sequence (DNA): TGTGCCAGCAGTTACTCGGGCAGGGACCAAGAGACCCAGTACTTC. It encodes CASSYSGRDQETQYF.

There are many counts of this clone. J is TRBJ1-1 and V is TRBV7-6; D remains ambiguous. Trimming cost V 1 base and J 3 bases, with 6 bases left between them. Germline V gene sequence: CDR1 SGHVS, CDR2 FNYEAQ. The length of the CDR3 is 13 residues. In nucleotides, the CDR3 is TGTGCCAGCAGCTTAGACAGCTACACTGAAGCTTTCTTT. Translated: CASSLDSYTEAFF.

The chain carries TRBV9 and TRBJ1-1; 7 bases line up with TRBD1. Trimming cost V 3 bases and J 1 base; bases outside gene matches: 3. This CDR3 comprises 14 residues. Germline loops: CDR1 SGDLS, CDR2 YYNGEE. CDR3 amino acids: CASSAWTGNTEAFF. The CDR3 region has the DNA TGTGCCAGCAGCGCTTGGACAGGGAACACTGAAGCTTTCTTT. The entire variable domain, with the rest obtained from reference TRBV9 and TRBJ1-1, is as follows: DSGVTQTPKHLITATGQRVTLRCSPRSGDLSVYWYQQSLDQGLQFLIQYYNGEERAKGNILERFSAQQFPDLHSELNLSSLELGDSALYFCASSAWTGNTEAFFGQGTRLTVV.

The rearrangement uses TRBV24-1 and TRBJ1-4, with TRBD1 matching over 8 bases. The length of the CDR3 is 16 residues. Germline-derived CDR1 and CDR2 are KGHDR and SFDVKD. V trimming: 2 bases; J trimming: 8 bases; junction bases outside the gene matches: 9. CDR3 amino acids: CATSDSGQGGREKLFF. The CDR3, as DNA: TGTGCCACCAGTGATTCCGGACAGGGAGGGCGAGAAAAACTGTTTTTT.

The chain uses TRBV19 and TRBJ1-1; no clear D. Germline lookup yields CDR1 LNHDA and CDR2 SQIVND (reference sequence). Trimming stripped 1 base from V and 5 bases from J, with 11 bases between. The CDR3 length is 14 residues. The CDR3 sequence: CASSIVSRETEAFF. The CDR3 nucleotides are TGTGCCAGTAGTATAGTTTCGAGGGAAACTGAAGCTTTCTTT.

The chain employs TRBV7-2 and TRBJ1-1; TRBD1 might be the D (5 bases). Per the germline V gene, CDR1 is SGHTA and CDR2 is FQGNSA. The ends were cut back, 5 bases at V and 7 bases at J, with 14 bases in the middle. The CDR3 loop spans 13 amino acids. The CDR3 loop is CASSLGGRVEAFF. CDR3 nucleotide sequence: TGTGCCAGCAGCCTGGGGGGACGGGTTGAAGCTTTCTTT.

In DNA form, the CDR3 reads TGTGCCAGCTCATCAAAACAGGGGAATGACTATGGCTACACCTTC. Its translation: CASSSKQGNDYGYTF. The rearrangement uses TRBV18 and TRBJ1-2; TRBD1 agrees at 7 bases. With V trimmed by 5 bases and J by 3 bases, 9 bases remained unmatched. The CDR3 consists of 15 residues. The germline V gene encodes CDR1 KGHSH and CDR2 LQKENI.

This CDR3 reads CASRLQEGGQPQHF. The CDR3 DNA is TGTGCCAGCAGACTACAGGAAGGCGGACAGCCCCAGCATTTT. The rearrangement uses TRBV6-5 and TRBJ1-5; D possibly corresponds to TRBD1 (5 bases). The germline V and J ends were trimmed by 6 bases and 7 bases, with 16 bases remaining between them. The CDR3 loop spans 14 amino acids. Per the germline V gene, CDR1 is MNHEY and CDR2 is SVGAGI.

This chain joins TRBV7-9 and TRBJ1-3, with 8 bases lining up with TRBD1. The length of the CDR3 is 16 residues. The V segment lost 5 bases and the J segment 5 bases; nucleotides outside the gene matches: 11. Germline V gives CDR1 SEHNR, CDR2 FQNEAQ (reference sequence). CDR3 amino acids: CASSHSGQGIRNTIYF. The CDR3 DNA reads as TGTGCCAGCAGCCACAGCGGACAGGGTATAAGAAACACCATATATTTT.

J is TRBJ2-1 and V is TRBV5-6; D gene ambiguous. The germline V gene has CDR1 SGHDT and CDR2 YYEEEE. The CDR3 is 12 residues long. Trimming cost V 5 bases and J 12 bases, with 15 bases left between them. CDR3 sequence: CASRNPLGAQFF. Here the CDR3 DNA reads TGTGCCAGCAGGAACCCCCTAGGCGCGCAGTTCTTC.

The chain is built from TRBV5-1 and TRBJ2-7; D possibly corresponds to TRBD2 (5 bases). The CDR3 has 13 amino acids. Per the germline V gene, CDR1 is SGHRS and CDR2 is YFSETQ. The V and J ends lost 0 bases and 3 bases respectively, with 7 bases between them. The CDR3 nucleotides are TGCGCCAGCAGCTTGGTCGGGGACTACGAGCAGTACTTC. Its protein product is CASSLVGDYEQYF.

The chain is built from TRBV19 and TRBJ1-2; 12 positions match TRBD1. The V gene's germline CDR1 is LNHDA and CDR2 SQIVND (reference sequence). The J segment lost 4 bases and the V segment lost 3 bases, leaving 0 bases of the junction unmatched. The CDR3 totals 14 residues. The CDR3 sequence: CASSMGQGAYGYTF. The DNA of the CDR3 is TGTGCCAGTAGTATGGGACAGGGGGCCTATGGCTACACCTTC.

The table lists this clone with a few counts. The gene calls are TRBV3-1 (or the pseudogene TRBV3-2) and TRBJ1-5; 7 bases match TRBD1. V lost 4 bases, J lost 7 bases, and 7 bases stayed unmatched. There are 14 residues in the CDR3. CDR1 and CDR2 from the germline V gene are LGHDT and YNNKEL (reference sequence). In DNA, the CDR3 is TGTGCCAGCAGCCTGACAGGGTCGGGGCAGCCCCAGCATTTT. Translating it yields CASSLTGSGQPQHF.

As concerns this clone: The same CDR3 also results from other DNA sequences found in this sample. As DNA, the CDR3 is TGTGCCAGCAGCTTAGTGGGGGGGATGAACACTGAAGCTTTCTTT. Its translation: CASSLVGGMNTEAFF. V usage is TRBV11-2 and J usage is TRBJ1-1, with a tentative D call TRBD1 (5 bases). V lost 1 base and J lost 0, with 9 bases in between. Germline CDR1 and CDR2: SGHAT and FQNNGV. The CDR3 loop spans 15 amino acids.

This clone was seen a handful of times. The chain employs TRBV6-5 and TRBJ1-5; unclear D gene. This CDR3 comprises 13 residues. CDR1 and CDR2 from the germline V gene are MNHEY and SVGAGI. Trimming shortened V by 2 bases and J by 7 bases, and 9 bases separated the two germline ends. The CDR3 region has the DNA TGTGCCAGCAGTTACCAGGAAGACCAGCCCCAGCATTTT. Its protein product is CASSYQEDQPQHF.

The rearrangement links TRBV7-8 to TRBJ2-1; TRBD2 agrees at 7 bases. Germline loops: CDR1 SGHVS, CDR2 FQNEAQ. The CDR3 is made up of 16 amino acids. V lost 4 bases and J lost 7; bases outside the gene matches: 13. CDR3: CASSYPEGGDKNEQFF. The CDR3 bases are TGTGCCAGCAGCTATCCCGAGGGAGGGGATAAGAATGAGCAGTTCTTC.

This clone was found once. This sequence joins TRBV7-2 and TRBJ2-3, with D unclear. CDR1 is SGHTA and CDR2 is FQGNSA in the germline V gene. This CDR3 contains 12 residues. V gave up 5 bases and J gave up 2 bases, with 5 bases separating them. The CDR3 region is CASSPNTDTQYF. The CDR3 region has the DNA TGTGCCAGCAGCCCAAACACAGATACGCAGTATTTT.

This clone was found once. This sequence joins TRBV19 and TRBJ1-1, with D possibly TRBD1 on 5 matching bases. V was clipped by 0 bases and J by 4 bases, with 15 bases between them. CDR3 size: 16 residues. Germline V gives CDR1 LNHDA, CDR2 SQIVND (reference sequence). Written as DNA, the CDR3 is TGTGCCAGTAGTATAGATCCGGGGGAAGTGGCCACTGAAGCTTTCTTT. Amino acid sequence: CASSIDPGEVATEAFF.

This chain joins TRBV28 and TRBJ2-3, with 10 bases matching TRBD2. The CDR3 is 15 amino acids. The V gene end was trimmed by 3 bases and the J gene end by 1 base; junction bases not matched to a gene: 1. Germline CDR1 is MDHEN and CDR2 is SYDVKM. CDR3 loop: CASSFLAGGTDTQYF. The CDR3 DNA reads TGTGCCAGCAGTTTCCTAGCGGGGGGCACAGATACGCAGTATTTT.

The rearrangement links TRBV12-3 or TRBV12-4 to TRBJ2-2; D is perhaps TRBD1 (5 bases). Trimming shortened V by 3 bases and J by 5 bases, and 7 bases separated the two germline ends. This CDR3 has 13 residues. The CDR3 is CASSFAGTGELFF. The CDR3 DNA reads TGTGCCAGCAGTTTCGCAGGGACCGGGGAGCTGTTTTTT.